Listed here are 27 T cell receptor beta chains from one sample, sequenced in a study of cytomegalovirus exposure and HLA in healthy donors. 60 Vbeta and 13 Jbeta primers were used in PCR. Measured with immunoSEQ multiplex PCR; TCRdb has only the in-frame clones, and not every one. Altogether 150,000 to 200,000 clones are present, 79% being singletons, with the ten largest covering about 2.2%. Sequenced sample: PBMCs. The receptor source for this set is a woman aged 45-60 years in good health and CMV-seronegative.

CDR3 loop: CASSQDATVEAFF. For the CDR3, the DNA is TGCGCCAGCAGCCAAGATGCGACAGTTGAAGCTTTCTTT. The V gene is TRBV4-3, the J gene TRBJ1-1, with D tentatively TRBD1 (5 bases). The CDR3 extends over 13 amino acids. Between the trimmed V and J ends, which lost 0 bases and 7 bases, there was a span of 9 bases. CDR1 and CDR2 (germline): LGHNA, YSLEER.

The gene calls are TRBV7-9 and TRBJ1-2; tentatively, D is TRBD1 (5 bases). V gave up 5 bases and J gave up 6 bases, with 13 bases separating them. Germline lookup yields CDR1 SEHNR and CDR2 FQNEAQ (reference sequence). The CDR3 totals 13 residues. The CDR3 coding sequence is TGTGCCAGCAGCAGGCCACAGGTCCATGGCTACACCTTC. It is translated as CASSRPQVHGYTF. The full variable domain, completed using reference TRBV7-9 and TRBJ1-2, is DTGVSQNPRHKITKRGQNVTFRCDPISEHNRLYWYRQTLGQGPEFLTYFQNEAQLEKSRLLSDRFSAERPKGSFSTLEIQRTEQGDSAMYLCASSRPQVHGYTFGSGTRLTVV.

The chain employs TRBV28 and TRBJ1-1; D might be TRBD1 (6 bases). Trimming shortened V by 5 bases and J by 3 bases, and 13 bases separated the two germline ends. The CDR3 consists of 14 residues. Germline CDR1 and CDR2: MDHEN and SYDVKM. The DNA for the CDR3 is TGTGCCAGCAGTCGGACAGTTCAGTACACTGAAGCTTTCTTT. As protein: CASSRTVQYTEAFF. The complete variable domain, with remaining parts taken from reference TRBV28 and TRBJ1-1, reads DVKVTQSSRYLVKRTGEKVFLECVQDMDHENMFWYRQDPGLGLRLIYFSYDVKMKEKGDIPEGYSVSREKKERFSLILESASTNQTSMYLCASSRTVQYTEAFFGQGTRLTVV.

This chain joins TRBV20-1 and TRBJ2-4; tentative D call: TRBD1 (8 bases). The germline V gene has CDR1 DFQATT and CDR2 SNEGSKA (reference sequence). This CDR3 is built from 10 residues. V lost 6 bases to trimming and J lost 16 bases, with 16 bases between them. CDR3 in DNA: TGCAGTGCGGGGAGGGACAGGTCCTACTTC. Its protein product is CSAGRDRSYF.

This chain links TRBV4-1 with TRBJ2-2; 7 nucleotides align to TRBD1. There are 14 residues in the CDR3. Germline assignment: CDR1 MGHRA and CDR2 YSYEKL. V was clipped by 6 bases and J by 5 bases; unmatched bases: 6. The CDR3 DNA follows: TGCGCCAGCAGACAGGGGTTCGTAACCGGGGAGCTGTTTTTT. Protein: CASRQGFVTGELFF.

CDR3 protein: CASSPWGGTYEQYF. Here the CDR3 DNA reads TGTGCCAGCAGCCCCTGGGGAGGGACCTACGAGCAGTACTTC. This rearrangement joins TRBV5-8 to TRBJ2-5, with 7 positions matching TRBD2. The J call may be in error: the DNA end matches TRBJ2-7 better. CDR3 length: 14 amino acids. CDR1 is SGHTS and CDR2 is YDEGEE in the germline V gene.

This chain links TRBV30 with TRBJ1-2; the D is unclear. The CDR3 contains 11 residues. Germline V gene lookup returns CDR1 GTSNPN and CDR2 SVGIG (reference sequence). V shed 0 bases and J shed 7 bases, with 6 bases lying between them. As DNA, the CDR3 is TGTGCCTGGAGTGTAGCTAGTGGCTACACCTTC. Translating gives CAWSVASGYTF.

The CDR3 sequence is CASSPKAGGLETQYF. CDR3 DNA: TGTGCCAGCAGCCCAAAAGCGGGAGGGCTTGAGACCCAGTACTTC. J is TRBJ2-5 and V is TRBV7-6, with 10 bases fitting TRBD2. J gave up 5 bases and V 5 bases, and 8 bases lay outside the gene matches. Germline V gene lookup returns CDR1 SGHVS and CDR2 FNYEAQ. This CDR3 region has 15 residues.

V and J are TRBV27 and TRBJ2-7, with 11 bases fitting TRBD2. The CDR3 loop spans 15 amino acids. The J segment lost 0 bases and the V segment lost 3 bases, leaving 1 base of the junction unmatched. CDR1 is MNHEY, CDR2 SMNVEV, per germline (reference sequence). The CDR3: CASSFTSGGSYEQYF. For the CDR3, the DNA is TGTGCCAGCAGTTTCACTAGCGGGGGCTCCTACGAGCAGTACTTC.

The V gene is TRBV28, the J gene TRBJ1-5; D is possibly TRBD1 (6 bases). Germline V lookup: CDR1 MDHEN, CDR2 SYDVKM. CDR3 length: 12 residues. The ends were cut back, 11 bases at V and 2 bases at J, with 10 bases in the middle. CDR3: CAGGPGNQPQHF. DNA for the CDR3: TGTGCCGGGGGCCCAGGCAATCAGCCCCAGCATTTT.

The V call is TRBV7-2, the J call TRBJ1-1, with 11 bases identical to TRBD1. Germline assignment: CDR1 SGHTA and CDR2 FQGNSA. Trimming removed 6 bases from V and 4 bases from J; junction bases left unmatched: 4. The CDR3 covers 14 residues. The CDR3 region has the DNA TGTGCCAGCAGAAAGGGGACAGGGGGCACTGAAGCTTTCTTT. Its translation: CASRKGTGGTEAFF. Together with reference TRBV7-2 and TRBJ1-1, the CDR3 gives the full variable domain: GAGVSQSPSNKVTEKGKDVELRCDPISGHTALYWYRQSLGQGLEFLIYFQGNSAPDKSGLPSDRFSAERTGGSVSTLTIQRTQQEDSAVYLCASRKGTGGTEAFFGQGTRLTVV.

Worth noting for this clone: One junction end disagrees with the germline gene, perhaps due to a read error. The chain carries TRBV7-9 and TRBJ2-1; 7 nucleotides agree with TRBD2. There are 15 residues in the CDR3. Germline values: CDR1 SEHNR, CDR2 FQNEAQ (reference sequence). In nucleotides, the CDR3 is TGTTCCAGCAAAAAGATACTAGCGTCTAACAATGAGCAGTTCTTC. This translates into CSSKKILASNNEQFF.

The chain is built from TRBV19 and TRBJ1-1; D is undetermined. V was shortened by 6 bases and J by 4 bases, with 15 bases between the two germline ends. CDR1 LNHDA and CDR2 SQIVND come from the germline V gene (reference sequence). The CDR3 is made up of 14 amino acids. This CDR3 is CASSNGREATEAFF. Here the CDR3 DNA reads TGTGCCAGTAGCAATGGACGGGAGGCCACTGAAGCTTTCTTT.

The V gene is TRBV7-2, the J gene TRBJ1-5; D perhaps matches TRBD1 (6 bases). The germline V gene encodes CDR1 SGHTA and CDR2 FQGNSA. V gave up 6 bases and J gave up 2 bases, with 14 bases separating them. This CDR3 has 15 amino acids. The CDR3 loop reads CASSRGGWGNQPQHF. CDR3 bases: TGTGCCAGCAGTAGGGGGGGATGGGGCAATCAGCCCCAGCATTTT.

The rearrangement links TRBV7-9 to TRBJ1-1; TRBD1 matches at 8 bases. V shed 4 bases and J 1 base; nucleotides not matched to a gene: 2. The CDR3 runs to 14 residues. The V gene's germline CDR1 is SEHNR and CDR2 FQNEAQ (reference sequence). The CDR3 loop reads CASSWTGRNTEAFF. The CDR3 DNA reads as TGTGCCAGCAGCTGGACAGGGAGGAACACTGAAGCTTTCTTT.

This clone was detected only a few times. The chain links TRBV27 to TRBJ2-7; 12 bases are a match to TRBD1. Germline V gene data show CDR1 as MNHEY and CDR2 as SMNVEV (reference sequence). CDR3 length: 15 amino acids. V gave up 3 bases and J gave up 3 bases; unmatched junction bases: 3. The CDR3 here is CASSFGTGGYYEQYF. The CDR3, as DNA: TGTGCCAGCAGTTTCGGGACAGGGGGCTACTACGAGCAGTACTTC.

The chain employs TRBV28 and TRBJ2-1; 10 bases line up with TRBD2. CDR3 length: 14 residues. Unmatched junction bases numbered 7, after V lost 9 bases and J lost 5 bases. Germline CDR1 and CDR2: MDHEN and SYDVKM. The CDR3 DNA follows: TGTGCCAGTCAGACTAGCGGGCTCCACAATGAGCAGTTCTTC. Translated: CASQTSGLHNEQFF.

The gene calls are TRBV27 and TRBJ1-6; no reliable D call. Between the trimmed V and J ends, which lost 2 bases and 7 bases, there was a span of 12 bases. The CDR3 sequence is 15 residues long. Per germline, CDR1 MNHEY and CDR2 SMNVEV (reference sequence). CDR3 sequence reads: CASSLVEGGNSPLHF. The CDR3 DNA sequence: TGTGCCAGCAGTTTAGTAGAGGGCGGGAATTCACCCCTCCACTTT.

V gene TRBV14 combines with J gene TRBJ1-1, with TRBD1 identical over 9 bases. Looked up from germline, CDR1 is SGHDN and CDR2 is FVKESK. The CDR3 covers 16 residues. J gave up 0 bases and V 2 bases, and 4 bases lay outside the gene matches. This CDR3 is CASSQLGQGLNTEAFF. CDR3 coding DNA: TGTGCCAGCAGCCAACTTGGACAGGGGTTGAACACTGAAGCTTTCTTT.

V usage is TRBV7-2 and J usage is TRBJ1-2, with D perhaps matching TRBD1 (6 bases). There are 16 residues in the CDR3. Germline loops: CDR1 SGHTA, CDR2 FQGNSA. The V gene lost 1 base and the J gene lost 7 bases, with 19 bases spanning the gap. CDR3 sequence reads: CASSLGGGQAVVGYTF. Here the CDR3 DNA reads TGTGCCAGCAGCTTAGGCGGGGGGCAGGCAGTTGTTGGCTACACCTTC.

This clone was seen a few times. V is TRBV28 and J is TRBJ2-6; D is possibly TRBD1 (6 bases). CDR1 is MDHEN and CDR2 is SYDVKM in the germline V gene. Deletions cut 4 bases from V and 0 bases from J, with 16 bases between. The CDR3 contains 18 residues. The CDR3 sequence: CASSSPLGGSSGANVLTF. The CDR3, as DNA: TGTGCCAGCAGTTCCCCTTTAGGGGGTAGCTCTGGGGCCAACGTCCTGACTTTC.

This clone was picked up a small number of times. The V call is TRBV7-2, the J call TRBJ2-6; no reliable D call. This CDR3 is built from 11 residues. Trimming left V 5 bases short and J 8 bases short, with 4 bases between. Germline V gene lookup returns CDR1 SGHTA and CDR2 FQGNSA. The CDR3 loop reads CASSPTNVLTF. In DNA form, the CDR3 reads TGTGCCAGCAGCCCCACCAACGTCCTGACTTTC. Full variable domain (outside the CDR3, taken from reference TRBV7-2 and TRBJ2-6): GAGVSQSPSNKVTEKGKDVELRCDPISGHTALYWYRQSLGQGLEFLIYFQGNSAPDKSGLPSDRFSAERTGGSVSTLTIQRTQQEDSAVYLCASSPTNVLTFGAGSRLTVL.

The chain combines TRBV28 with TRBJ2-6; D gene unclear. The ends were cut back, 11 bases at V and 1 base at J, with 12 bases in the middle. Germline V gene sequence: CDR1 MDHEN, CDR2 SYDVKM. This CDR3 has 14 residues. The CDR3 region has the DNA TGTGCCGCCAACGACGGGTCTGGGGCCAACGTCCTGACTTTC. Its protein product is CAANDGSGANVLTF.

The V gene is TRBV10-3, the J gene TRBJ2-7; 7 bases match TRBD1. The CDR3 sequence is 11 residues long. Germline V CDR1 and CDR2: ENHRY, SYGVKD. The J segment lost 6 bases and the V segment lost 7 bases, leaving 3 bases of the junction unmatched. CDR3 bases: TGTGCCATCACTCGACAGGGCGAGCAGTACTTC. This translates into CAITRQGEQYF.

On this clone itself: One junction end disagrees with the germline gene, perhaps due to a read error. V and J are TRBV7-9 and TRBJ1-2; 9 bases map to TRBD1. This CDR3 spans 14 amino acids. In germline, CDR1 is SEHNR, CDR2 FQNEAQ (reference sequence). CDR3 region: CSSSFGQGNYGYTF. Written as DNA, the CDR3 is TGTTCCAGCAGCTTCGGACAGGGGAACTATGGCTACACCTTC.

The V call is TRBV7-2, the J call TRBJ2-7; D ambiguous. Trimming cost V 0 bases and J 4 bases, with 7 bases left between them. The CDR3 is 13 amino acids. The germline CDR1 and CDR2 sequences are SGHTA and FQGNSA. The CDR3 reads CASSLAGEYEQYF. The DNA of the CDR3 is TGTGCCAGCAGCTTAGCCGGAGAGTACGAGCAGTACTTC. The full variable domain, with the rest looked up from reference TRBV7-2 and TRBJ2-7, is GAGVSQSPSNKVTEKGKDVELRCDPISGHTALYWYRQSLGQGLEFLIYFQGNSAPDKSGLPSDRFSAERTGGSVSTLTIQRTQQEDSAVYLCASSLAGEYEQYFGPGTRLTVT.

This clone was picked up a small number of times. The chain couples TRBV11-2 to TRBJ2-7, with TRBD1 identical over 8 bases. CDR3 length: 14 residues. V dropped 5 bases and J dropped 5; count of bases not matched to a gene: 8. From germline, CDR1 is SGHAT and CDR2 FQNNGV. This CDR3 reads CASSPRQGRHEQYF. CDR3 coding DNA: TGTGCCAGCAGCCCGCGACAGGGGAGGCACGAGCAGTACTTC. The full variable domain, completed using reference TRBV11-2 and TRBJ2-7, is EAGVAQSPRYKIIEKRQSVAFWCNPISGHATLYWYQQILGQGPKLLIQFQNNGVVDDSQLPKDRFSAERLKGVDSTLKIQPAKLEDSAVYLCASSPRQGRHEQYFGPGTRLTVT.